Listed below are T cell receptor beta chains from one sample, sequenced in a study of cytomegalovirus exposure and HLA in healthy donors. Using immunoSEQ multiplex PCR, the repertoire was profiled, and TCRdb retains in-frame clones only, with some absent. The table lists about 140,000 clones, roughly 86% of them singletons. Sequencing input: PBMCs. The receptors originated from a man younger than 35 in good health and CMV-seropositive. The CDR3 runs from the conserved cysteine through the conserved F or W. A D gene is named only where the DNA matches it firmly. Only some rows state a clone size, as once, few, many or a class for expanded clones.

>TRBD2|TRBJ2-1|TRBV12-5|-
TGTGCTAGTGGTTGGCCGGGACTAGCGGGAGGGCCTTACAATGAGCAGTTCTTC
CASGWPGLAGGPYNEQFF
>-|TRBJ1-5|TRBV19|few
TGTGCCAGTAGGATCGGGGATCAGCCCCAGCATTTT
CASRIGDQPQHF
>-|TRBJ1-2|TRBV2|-
TGTGCCAGCAATAGGCAGGTTTATGGCTACACCTTC
CASNRQVYGYTF
>TRBD2|TRBJ2-5|TRBV13|-
TGTGCCAGCAGCTCCGACCGGACTAGGTGGGACTTC
CASSSDRTRWDF
>TRBD1|TRBJ2-7|TRBV18|-
TGTGCCAGCTCACCACCGGGACAGGGGTACGAGCAGTACTTC
CASSPPGQGYEQYF
>-|TRBJ1-5|TRBV4-1|-
TGCGCCAGCAGCCGCGGACACCAGAGCAATCAGCCCCAGCATTTT
CASSRGHQSNQPQHF
>TRBD1|TRBJ1-1|TRBV5-1|-
TGCGCCAGCAGCGAACTACAGGGGATGAACACTGAAGCTTTCTTT
CASSELQGMNTEAFF
>TRBD2|TRBJ2-2|TRBV30|-
TGTGCCTGGATCCTAGCGGGGGGGAACACCGGGGAGCTGTTTTTT
CAWILAGGNTGELFF
>-|TRBJ2-6|TRBV5-1|few
TGCGCCAGCAGCTCAGGGGCGCTCTCTGGGGCCAACGTCCTGACTTTC
CASSSGALSGANVLTF
>-|TRBJ1-1|TRBV9|-
TGTGCCAGCAGCCCCTTGGGGCGGCTGAACACTGAAGCTTTCTTT
CASSPLGRLNTEAFF
>-|TRBJ1-1|TRBV10-3|few
TGTGCCATCAGTCATAACTTAGGGTCCGAGGGAGCTTTCTTT
CAISHNLGSEGAFF
>TRBD2|TRBJ2-5|TRBV5-4|-
TGTGCCAGCAGCGCGGGACTAGCGGGAGGGCCAGGGGAGACCCAGTACTTC
CASSAGLAGGPGETQYF
>-|TRBJ2-3|TRBV15|-
TGTGCCACCAGCAGAGCTGCAGATACGCAGTATTTT
CATSRAADTQYF
>-|TRBJ2-7|TRBV6-5|-
TGTGCCAGCAGTTACGGGCAGGGGACCTACGAGCAGTACTTC
CASSYGQGTYEQYF
>TRBD2|TRBJ2-1|TRBV18|once
TGTGCCAGCTCACCAGGAGCGGGGGGCGCGAATGAGCAGTTCTTC
CASSPGAGGANEQFF
>-|TRBJ2-1|TRBV29-1|-
TGCAGCGTTGAAGGTGCTCGTTTGCGCCCTAAGTTCTTC
CSVEGARLRPKFF
>TRBD1|TRBJ1-2|TRBV25-1|few
TGTGCCAGCAGTGTTGGACAGGGCTATGGCTACACCTTC
CASSVGQGYGYTF
>-|TRBJ2-2|TRBV10-1|-
TGCGCCAGCAGTGATGGGGGGTACACCGGGGAGCTGTTTTTT
CASSDGGYTGELFF
>-|TRBJ2-7|TRBV5-6|-
TGTGCCAGCAGCGGGAGTGGGACACACAACTACGAGCAGTACTTC
CASSGSGTHNYEQYF
>TRBD1|TRBJ2-1|TRBV10-1|many
TGCGCCAGTAGTGGCCGCCGGGACAGGGGGTTCAATGAGCAGTTCTTC
CASSGRRDRGFNEQFF